A selection of T cell receptor beta chains follows, all from one sample in a study of CD8+ T cells in alopecia areata. Using immunoSEQ multiplex PCR, the repertoire was profiled, and TCRdb retains in-frame clones only, with some absent. The sample has approximately 100,000 clones, less than 70% seen once. Source material: CD4+ T cells sorted from blood. These receptors were taken from a human donor in good health. Both conserved end residues are part of each CDR3. The order of the fields is clone size, V gene, CDR3 length, CDR3 protein. A row's size may be missing; if present it is once, few, many or a size class.

size: NA; V: TRBV12-5; length: 13; CDR3: CASGTGPNQPQHF
size: NA; V: TRBV19; length: 12; CDR3: CASRDSNQPQHF
size: NA; V: TRBV5-1; length: 13; CDR3: CASSQGQVYGYTF
size: NA; V: TRBV4-2; length: 16; CDR3: CASSQPSGGSRYTQYF
size: NA; V: TRBV25-1; length: 13; CDR3: CASSGQGNSPLHF
size: NA; V: TRBV29-1; length: 12; CDR3: CSVTGSRYGYTF
size: NA; V: TRBV10-3; length: 15; CDR3: CAISEMGQGDYEQYF
size: few; V: TRBV29-1; length: 14; CDR3: CSVVRGYSNQPQHF
size: NA; V: TRBV10-2; length: 12; CDR3: CASSVANQPQHF
size: NA; V: TRBV30; length: 14; CDR3: CAWSRQGRYQPQHF
size: NA; V: TRBV29-1; length: 11; CDR3: CSVGGGDTQYF
size: NA; V: TRBV4-2; length: 20; CDR3: CASSQDRGAAGPPSSYEQYF
size: few; V: TRBV5-4; length: 14; CDR3: CASSLRGVSYEQYF
size: few; V: TRBV6-5; length: 15; CDR3: CASRGLAGGQETQYF
size: NA; V: TRBV25-1; length: 16; CDR3: CASSFARGGLPETQYF
size: many; V: TRBV27; length: 14; CDR3: CASSLGTGYHEQYF
size: NA; V: TRBV6-1; length: 15; CDR3: CASSEERGLPYEQFF
size: NA; V: TRBV18; length: 15; CDR3: CASSPREIGSETQYF
size: NA; V: TRBV7-9; length: 14; CDR3: CASSRRGEQETQYF
size: NA; V: TRBV29-1; length: 13; CDR3: CSVTTSGDNIQYF
size: NA; V: TRBV25-1; length: 16; CDR3: CASSDRWDRELDEQYF
size: NA; V: TRBV30; length: 12; CDR3: CAWSLGDYGYTF
size: NA; V: TRBV2; length: 15; CDR3: CASSELDRSNTEAFF
size: NA; V: TRBV7-9; length: 13; CDR3: CASSVTGSYEQYF
size: NA; V: TRBV29-1; length: 15; CDR3: CSVRTSGFATDTQYF
size: NA; V: TRBV29-1; length: 14; CDR3: CSVEGTEKSYEQYF
size: NA; V: TRBV7-2; length: 13; CDR3: CASSLEWTGTQYF
size: NA; V: TRBV27; length: 13; CDR3: CASSFSANQPQHF
size: many; V: TRBV12-5; length: 16; CDR3: CASGPRGTGSTDTQYF
size: NA; V: TRBV7-6; length: 16; CDR3: CASSLGAGLAAYEQYF
size: NA; V: TRBV11-2; length: 16; CDR3: CASSLDRRGGYNEQFF
size: NA; V: TRBV19; length: 13; CDR3: CASSLDRGQPQHF
size: many; V: TRBV7-3; length: 13; CDR3: CASSLAEYNEQFF
size: few; V: TRBV4-2; length: 17; CDR3: CASSQLTGGMMNTEAFF
size: NA; V: TRBV10-3; length: 15; CDR3: CAITGQGDHNYGYTF
size: NA; V: TRBV29-1; length: 14; CDR3: CSVGEGIRPDTQYF
size: NA; V: TRBV29-1; length: 13; CDR3: CSVEPGNKNIQYF
size: NA; V: TRBV25-1; length: 17; CDR3: CASSERESRNNHYEQYF
size: NA; V: TRBV27; length: 12; CDR3: CASSLGRSPLHF
size: NA; V: TRBV29-1; length: 12; CDR3: CSVALESREQYF
size: NA; V: TRBV2; length: 16; CDR3: CASSEARTPRNYGYTF
size: NA; V: TRBV6-6; length: 15; CDR3: CASRLTSGGDGELFF
size: NA; V: TRBV2; length: 13; CDR3: CASGRDTRETQYF
size: NA; V: TRBV29-1; length: 15; CDR3: CSALPRGTGANVLTF